The next 18 T cell receptor beta chains were all read from a single sample in a study of Ad26.COV2.S vaccination and SARS-CoV-2 variants (dated by TCRdb to the early 2020s). What the treatment or condition label conveys for this sample: roughly 18 received Ad26.COV2.S at low or high dose, single or two shots; roughly 5 received placebo; per-sample allocation not given. For vaccine and placebo recipients, repertoires were sequenced using samples collected on day 63 after the first injection. The library was prepared using the immunoSEQ multiplex PCR assay. Not all clones reach the TCRdb copy of this immuneACCESS table, which keeps in-frame sequences only. Checked studies attribute under half of the gap to unresolved V genes and leave the rest unexplained. A total of 360,000 or so clones appear in this sample, around 86% of them only once. The ten largest make up around 3.6% of the sample. This material consisted of peripheral blood, taken in a trial of Ad26.COV2.S vaccine versus placebo. Source of these receptors: a person aged 18-60 years who received the Ad26.COV2.S COVID-19 vaccine or a placebo.

This clone was seen a few times. The chain joins TRBV19 to TRBJ1-2; 9 nucleotides line up with TRBD1. V dropped 7 bases and J dropped 2; count of bases not matched to a gene: 2. From germline, CDR1 is LNHDA and CDR2 SQIVND (reference sequence). The CDR3 is 13 amino acids. CDR3 in DNA: TGTGCCAGTAAAGGACAGGGGAACTATGGCTACACCTTC. It is translated as CASKGQGNYGYTF. The whole variable domain, remainder taken from reference TRBV19 and TRBJ1-2, is DGGITQSPKYLFRKEGQNVTLSCEQNLNHDAMYWYRQDPGQGLRLIYYSQIVNDFQKGDIAEGYSVSREKKESFPLTVTSAQKNPTAFYLCASKGQGNYGYTFGSGTRLTVV.

The chain uses TRBV5-1 and TRBJ2-3; D might be TRBD1 (6 bases). The CDR3 has 15 amino acids. The germline V gene encodes CDR1 SGHRS and CDR2 YFSETQ. The germline V and J ends were trimmed by 2 bases and 0 bases, with 10 bases remaining between them. CDR3 coding DNA: TGCGCCAGCAGCTTACAGGGATCGAGCACAGATACGCAGTATTTT. This encodes CASSLQGSSTDTQYF.

The chain combines TRBV11-3 with TRBJ2-7, with unresolved D. The CDR3 contains 13 residues. Germline-derived CDR1 and CDR2 are SGHNT and YENEEA. V lost 5 bases, J lost 0 bases, and 8 bases lay in between. CDR3 residues: CASSPESSYEQYF. The CDR3 DNA is TGTGCCAGCAGCCCTGAAAGCTCCTACGAGCAGTACTTC.

The CDR3 coding sequence is TGTGCCAGCAGCGGACAGGAGAACACTGAAGCTTTCTTT. Protein: CASSGQENTEAFF. The genes are TRBV5-4 and TRBJ1-1; TRBD1 matches at 7 bases. Germline V gene lookup returns CDR1 SGHNT and CDR2 YYREEE (reference sequence). The CDR3 contains 13 residues. V was clipped by 4 bases and J by 1 base; unmatched bases: 1.

The rearrangement joins TRBV5-6 to TRBJ2-7, with unresolved D. V was pared by 2 bases and J by 2 bases, with 8 bases between. CDR1 and CDR2 from the germline V gene are SGHDT and YYEEEE. The CDR3 covers 13 residues. The CDR3 loop reads CASSFVGTYEQYF. The CDR3 DNA sequence: TGTGCCAGCAGCTTCGTCGGAACCTACGAGCAGTACTTC.

The chain uses TRBV3-1 (or the pseudogene TRBV3-2) and TRBJ2-1, with D tentatively TRBD2 (7 bases). The V end was cut by 3 bases, the J end by 4 bases, with 19 bases between. CDR3 size: 17 residues. Germline loops: CDR1 LGHDT, CDR2 YNNKEL (reference sequence). The chain's CDR3 is CASSQGDGRGLYNEQFF. The DNA of the CDR3 is TGTGCCAGCAGCCAGGGGGACGGGCGGGGGCTTTACAATGAGCAGTTCTTC.

This clone was counted a single time. The chain links TRBV6-5 to TRBJ2-7, with 8 bases aligning to TRBD1. J lost 7 bases, V lost 7 bases, and 6 bases had no gene match. CDR1 is MNHEY, CDR2 SVGAGI, per germline. CDR3 size: 12 residues. CDR3 in DNA: TGTGCCAGCACCCAGGGGGCGGGTGAGCAGTACTTC. It translates to CASTQGAGEQYF.

The V call is TRBV5-1, the J call TRBJ2-7, with TRBD1 as a possible D gene (5 bases). V lost 6 bases, J lost 3 bases, and 19 bases lay in between. This CDR3 has 15 residues. Germline CDR1 is SGHRS and CDR2 is YFSETQ. The CDR3 sequence: CASTTYPDNSYEQYF. The CDR3 DNA sequence: TGCGCCAGCACCACCTACCCGGACAACAGCTACGAGCAGTACTTC.

This chain uses TRBV5-8 with TRBJ1-1; unclear D gene. Germline V gene lookup returns CDR1 SGHTS and CDR2 YDEGEE. The CDR3 runs 12 residues. The germline V and J ends were trimmed by 7 bases and 6 bases, with 13 bases remaining between them. The CDR3 nucleotides read TGTGCCAGCCCCTACGAGGGAGCTGAAGCTTTCTTT. Translation: CASPYEGAEAFF.

The chain links TRBV28 to TRBJ1-5, with D possibly being TRBD1 (5 bases). CDR3 size: 12 residues. V was trimmed by 6 bases and J by 7 bases, leaving 10 bases between them. Germline V gives CDR1 MDHEN, CDR2 SYDVKM. CDR3 sequence reads: CASRRTHQPQHF. In nucleotides, the CDR3 is TGTGCCAGCAGGAGGACACACCAGCCCCAGCATTTT.

The chain combines TRBV5-8 with TRBJ1-5; perhaps TRBD1 as D (5 bases). The CDR3 is 12 residues long. Trimming removed 4 bases from V and 6 bases from J, with 8 bases in between. Germline loops: CDR1 SGHTS, CDR2 YDEGEE. CDR3 region: CASSPRGQPQHF. As DNA, the CDR3 is TGTGCCAGCAGCCCGAGGGGTCAGCCCCAGCATTTT.

This rearrangement joins TRBV7-2 to TRBJ2-3; TRBD2 matches 13 bases. The trim removed 5 bases at V and 3 bases at J, leaving 8 bases unmatched. CDR1 SGHTA and CDR2 FQGNSA come from the germline V gene. CDR3 size: 17 residues. This CDR3 is CASSTRTSGGGTDTQYF. CDR3 sequence (DNA): TGTGCCAGCAGCACGCGGACTAGCGGGGGTGGTACAGATACGCAGTATTTT.

The chain employs TRBV7-9 and TRBJ2-3; D may match TRBD1 or TRBD2 (6 bases each). Trimming removed 1 base at V and 4 bases at J, with 12 bases between. The CDR3 runs 15 residues. The germline CDR1 and CDR2 sequences are SEHNR and FQNEAQ (reference sequence). CDR3 amino acids: CASSLGGPGADTQYF. The CDR3 DNA follows: TGTGCCAGCAGCTTAGGGGGGCCGGGGGCAGATACGCAGTATTTT. The full variable domain, its missing parts supplied by reference TRBV7-9 and TRBJ2-3, is DTGVSQNPRHKITKRGQNVTFRCDPISEHNRLYWYRQTLGQGPEFLTYFQNEAQLEKSRLLSDRFSAERPKGSFSTLEIQRTEQGDSAMYLCASSLGGPGADTQYFGPGTRLTVL.

The chain carries TRBV2 and TRBJ1-3, with a weak D call TRBD1 (5 bases). CDR1 is SNHLY, CDR2 FYNNEI, per germline. V gave up 6 bases and J gave up 4 bases, with 13 bases separating them. The CDR3 is 14 amino acids. CDR3 DNA: TGTGCCAGCAGGGGGGGGGACGTCGGAAACACCATATATTTT. Amino acid sequence: CASRGGDVGNTIYF.

This clone has more than one count but fewer than ten. This chain uses TRBV6-5 with TRBJ1-5; unclear D gene. The CDR3 runs to 14 residues. Trimming took off 0 bases at V and 5 bases at J, with 8 bases between the two ends. Per germline, CDR1 MNHEY and CDR2 SVGAGI. The chain's CDR3 is CASSYSNAHQPQHF. The DNA for the CDR3 is TGTGCCAGCAGTTACTCGAACGCTCATCAGCCCCAGCATTTT.

The chain employs TRBV6-8 and TRBJ1-2; no clear D gene. The CDR3 has 16 amino acids. Germline V CDR1 and CDR2: MNHGY, SAAAGT. Trimming removed 4 bases from V and 5 bases from J, with 20 bases in between. CDR3 sequence: CASSSLRNRPRYGYTF. DNA for the CDR3: TGTGCCAGCAGTTCCCTTCGGAACAGACCGCGTTATGGCTACACCTTC.

The chain employs TRBV5-1 and TRBJ2-4; 9 bases line up with TRBD1. With 4 bases clipped from V and 5 bases from J, the junction kept 4 bases outside the gene matches. This CDR3 contains 14 residues. CDR1 SGHRS and CDR2 YFSETQ come from the germline V gene. CDR3 sequence: CASSQRTGENIQYF. The DNA of the CDR3 is TGCGCCAGCAGCCAACGGACAGGGGAAAACATTCAGTACTTC.

The chain recombines TRBV6-6 with TRBJ1-4, with a tentative D call TRBD1 (6 bases). This CDR3 region has 14 residues. With 6 bases removed from V and 5 bases from J, the gap between germline ends came to 13 bases. Germline CDR1 and CDR2: MNHNY and SVGAGI (reference sequence). CDR3 loop: CASSRTGMNEKLFF. The CDR3 DNA follows: TGTGCCAGCAGCCGAACAGGGATGAATGAAAAACTGTTTTTT.